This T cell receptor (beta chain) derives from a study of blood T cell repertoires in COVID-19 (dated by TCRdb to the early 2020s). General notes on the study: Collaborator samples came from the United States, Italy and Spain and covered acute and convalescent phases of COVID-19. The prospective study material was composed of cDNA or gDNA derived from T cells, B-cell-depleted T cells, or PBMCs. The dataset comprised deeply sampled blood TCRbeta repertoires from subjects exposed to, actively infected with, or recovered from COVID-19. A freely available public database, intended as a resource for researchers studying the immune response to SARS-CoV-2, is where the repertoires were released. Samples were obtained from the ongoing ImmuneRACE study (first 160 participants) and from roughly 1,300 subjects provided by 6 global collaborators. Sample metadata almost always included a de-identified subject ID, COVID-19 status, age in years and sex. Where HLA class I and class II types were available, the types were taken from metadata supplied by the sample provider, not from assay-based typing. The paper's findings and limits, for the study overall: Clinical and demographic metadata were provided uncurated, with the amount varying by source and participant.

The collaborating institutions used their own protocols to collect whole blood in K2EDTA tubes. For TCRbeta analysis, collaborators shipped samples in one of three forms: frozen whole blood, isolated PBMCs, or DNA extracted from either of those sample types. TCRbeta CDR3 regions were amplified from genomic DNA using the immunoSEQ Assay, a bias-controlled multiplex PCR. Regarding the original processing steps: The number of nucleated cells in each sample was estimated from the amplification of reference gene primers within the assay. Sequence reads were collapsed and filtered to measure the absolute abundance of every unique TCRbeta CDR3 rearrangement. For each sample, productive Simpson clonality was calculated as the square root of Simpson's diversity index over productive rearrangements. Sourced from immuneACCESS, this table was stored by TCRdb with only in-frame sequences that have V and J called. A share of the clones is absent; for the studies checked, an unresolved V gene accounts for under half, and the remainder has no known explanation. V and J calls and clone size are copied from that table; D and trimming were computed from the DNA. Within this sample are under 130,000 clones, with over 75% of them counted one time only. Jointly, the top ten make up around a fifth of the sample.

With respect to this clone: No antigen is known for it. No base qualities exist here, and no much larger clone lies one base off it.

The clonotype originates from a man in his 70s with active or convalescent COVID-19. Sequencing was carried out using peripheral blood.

The nucleotides read TGTGCCACCGGCGACAATGTAAATCAGCCCCAGCATTTT. Its translation is CATGDNVNQPQHF. This sequence uses TRBV24-1 and TRBJ1-5; no D gene call is confident. The germline V gene supplies CDR1 KGHDR and CDR2 SFDVKD. Trimming costs V 9 bases and J 4 bases, and their ends lie 12 bases apart. The CDR3 runs 13 residues from the cysteine to the phenylalanine. The CDR3 DNA has 39 bases and is translated from base 1.